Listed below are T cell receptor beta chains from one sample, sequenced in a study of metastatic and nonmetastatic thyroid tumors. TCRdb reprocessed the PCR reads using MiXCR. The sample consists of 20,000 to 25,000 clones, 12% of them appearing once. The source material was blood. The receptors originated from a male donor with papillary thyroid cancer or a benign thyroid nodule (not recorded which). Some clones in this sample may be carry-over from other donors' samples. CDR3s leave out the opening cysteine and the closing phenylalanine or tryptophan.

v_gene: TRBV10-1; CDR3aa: ASSESSGGDEQY
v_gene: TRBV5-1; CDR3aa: ASSLLDLNTEAF
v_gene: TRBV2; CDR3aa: ASSERGQRILSYNSPLH
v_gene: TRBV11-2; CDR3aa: ASSQINRGSGANVLT
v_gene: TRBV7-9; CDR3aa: ASSSGQSMNTEAF
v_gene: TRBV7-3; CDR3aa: ASSPKGGSGEQY
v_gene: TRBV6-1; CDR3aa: ASAGTGPNEQY
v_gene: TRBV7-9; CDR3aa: ASSELYGYT
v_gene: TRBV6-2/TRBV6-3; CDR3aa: ASSYSPLAPLH
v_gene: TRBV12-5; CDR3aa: ASGFSPLETQY
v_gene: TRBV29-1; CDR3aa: SVNTPGTKNGYT
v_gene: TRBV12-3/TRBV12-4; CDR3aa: ASSFSGLAGELF
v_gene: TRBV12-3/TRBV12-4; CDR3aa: ASSLRVGGGPGTEAF
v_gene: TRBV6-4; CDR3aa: AGGTETYEQY
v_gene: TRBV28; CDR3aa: ASSFGLAENNEQF
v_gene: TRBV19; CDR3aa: ASSIVGVTDTQY